This T cell receptor beta chain originates from a study of control samples from healthy donors and cancer patients. This CDR3 is built from 15 residues. CDR1 and CDR2 from the germline V gene are MGHRA and YSYEKL. V lost 4 bases to trimming and J lost 1 base, with 11 bases between them. The method was immunoSEQ multiplex PCR; TCRdb's version includes in-frame clones alone and lacks a portion of them. The listing contains fewer than 250,000 clones. This rearrangement joins TRBV4-1 to TRBJ2-1; perhaps TRBD1 as D (6 bases). The sequence derives from a woman in her thirties in good health. The sample comprised blood. The CDR3 DNA reads as TGCGCCAGCAGCCCCCAGGGGCCGTCCTACAATGAGCAGTTCTTC. Translating gives CASSPQGPSYNEQFF.